This T cell receptor (beta chain) derives from a study of blood T cell repertoires in COVID-19. Study summary: Acute-phase and convalescent COVID-19 samples originated in the United States, Italy and Spain. T cells, B-cell-depleted T cells, or PBMCs supplied cDNA or gDNA.

In the authors' methods: Quantification of nucleated cells was approximated via reference gene primer amplification. Assay: immunoSEQ multiplex PCR; the TCRdb copy retains only in-frame clones and omits some. Clone size and V and J calls were adopted from that table, with D and trimming inferred from the DNA. Counted here are about 340,000 clones, more than 70% occurring once; the ten biggest clones make up just under 3%. Germline loops: CDR1 SGHRS, CDR2 YFSETQ. The CDR3 contains 13 residues. V was clipped by 0 bases and J by 10 bases, with 10 bases between them. The TCR originated in a man between 25 and 39 years old with active or convalescent COVID-19. The V gene is TRBV5-1, the J gene TRBJ2-2; D unresolved. What was sequenced was peripheral blood. CDR3: CASSLDRPEELFF. CDR3 nucleotide sequence: TGCGCCAGCAGCTTGGACAGACCCGAGGAGCTGTTTTTT.